Reported below is one T cell receptor beta chain. At one of its ends the junction is not consistent with the germline gene, which may arise from a read error. Sorting of TEMRA cells relied on CD27 and CD45RA staining. Sequencing of TCR beta was performed on blood CD8+ and CD4+ T cells. The sample comes from a study of CD8 T cells in Susac syndrome. Background on the study: Blood was drawn from Susac syndrome patients while they were therapy-naive, on corticosteroids, or on intravenous immunoglobulin alone.

Reverse transcription of 0.5 to 1 ug RNA used random hexamers. TCRdb reprocessed the immunoSEQ multiplex PCR reads via MiXCR and lists one record per CDR3 protein. This sample has roughly 1,200 distinct CDR3 sequences, with roughly 68% found just once. This CDR3 is 17 amino acids long. The germline CDR1 and CDR2 sequences are MRHNA and SNTAGT. The V gene is TRBV6-4, the J gene TRBJ2-3; 11 bases match TRBD2. This TCR derives from a human donor with Susac syndrome. The sequenced sample consisted of CD8+ TEMRA cells from PBMCs. Indicated subset: FACS-sorted terminally differentiated effector memory CD8+ T cells re-expressing CD45RA (CD8+ TEMRA). The CDR3 loop reads CASCDSGTSGGTDTQFF. The CDR3 region has the DNA TGTGCCAGCTGTGACTCGGGTACTAGCGGGGGCACAGATACGCAGTTTTTT.